Presented here are 18 T cell receptor beta chains from one specimen sequenced in a study of blood T cell repertoires in COVID-19. The assay was immunoSEQ multiplex PCR, and TCRdb's table has in-frame clones only and misses some. Of 120,000 to 150,000 clones detected, over 80% appear once; the ten largest clones hold around 6.1%. The sequencing sample was made of peripheral blood. The receptors shown here come from a man of 80 years or more with acute or convalescent COVID-19.

The table lists this clone with a few counts. The CDR3 spells CASRLSDSPNSPLHF. The DNA for the CDR3 is TGTGCCAGCAGACTATCCGACTCACCGAATTCACCCCTCCACTTT. The V gene is TRBV2, the J gene TRBJ1-6; no clear D gene. The germline V and J ends were trimmed by 6 bases and 7 bases, with 16 bases remaining between them. The length of the CDR3 is 15 residues. CDR1 SNHLY and CDR2 FYNNEI come from the germline V gene.

This chain uses TRBV2 with TRBJ1-5, with 10 bases identical to TRBD1. CDR3 length equals 16 residues. Trimming at V came to 8 bases and at J to 2 bases, leaving 9 bases not matched to a gene. Per the germline V gene, CDR1 is SNHLY and CDR2 is FYNNEI. The CDR3 DNA reads TGTGCCAGCGGCAGGACAGGGGGATTCGGCAATCAGCCCCAGCATTTT. This sequence encodes CASGRTGGFGNQPQHF.

This chain links TRBV4-2 with TRBJ2-1, with TRBD2 matching 10 bases. The CDR3 contains 19 residues. V lost 1 base and J lost 0; bases outside the gene matches: 9. CDR1 is LGHNA, CDR2 YNFKEQ, per germline. The CDR3 loop reads CASSQGVGLAIYSYNEQFF. CDR3 bases: TGTGCCAGCAGCCAAGGTGTGGGACTAGCGATATACTCCTACAATGAGCAGTTCTTC.

The chain carries TRBV3-1 (or the pseudogene TRBV3-2) and TRBJ1-6, with 8 nucleotides matching TRBD1. Germline lookup yields CDR1 LGHDT and CDR2 YNNKEL (reference sequence). J was trimmed by 7 bases and V by 6 bases; bases with no gene match: 5. This CDR3 spans 14 amino acids. The CDR3 spells CASSTDRGNSPLHF. The CDR3 DNA follows: TGTGCCAGCAGTACCGACAGGGGAAATTCACCCCTCCACTTT.

The chain is built from TRBV28 and TRBJ1-5, with TRBD1 matching over 8 bases. The germline CDR1 and CDR2 sequences are MDHEN and SYDVKM. Unmatched junction bases numbered 11, after V lost 8 bases and J lost 2 bases. This CDR3 region has 16 residues. Here the CDR3 DNA reads TGTGCCAGCCAAAACTTTCAGGGGGCCGGCAATCAGCCCCAGCATTTT. This translates into CASQNFQGAGNQPQHF.

V usage is TRBV6-5 and J usage is TRBJ2-5; 9 positions match TRBD1. The germline CDR1 and CDR2 sequences are MNHEY and SVGAGI. The CDR3 loop spans 15 amino acids. V shed 5 bases and J 3 bases; nucleotides not matched to a gene: 7. In nucleotides, the CDR3 is TGTGCCAGCAGTACCCCGGGACAGGGTAAAGAGACCCAGTACTTC. It codes for CASSTPGQGKETQYF.

J is TRBJ1-6 and V is TRBV2; possibly TRBD1 for D (5 bases). Germline CDR1 SNHLY, CDR2 FYNNEI. Trimming removed 7 bases at V and 7 bases at J, with 11 bases between. The CDR3 is made up of 13 amino acids. The CDR3 sequence: CASKSSGNSPLHF. CDR3 DNA sequence: TGTGCCAGCAAGTCGTCAGGGAATTCACCCCTCCACTTT.

The J gene is TRBJ1-3, the V gene TRBV7-2, with D hard to call. The CDR3 extends over 18 amino acids. Trimming took off 5 bases at V and 1 base at J, with 21 bases between the two ends. Germline V gene sequence: CDR1 SGHTA, CDR2 FQGNSA. In DNA, the CDR3 is TGTGCCAGCAGCGGCGCGGGTTTCGGGGTTCGTTCTGGAAACACCATATATTTT. The encoded protein is CASSGAGFGVRSGNTIYF.

This chain connects TRBV7-9 to TRBJ1-4; D gene uncertain. The CDR3 has 13 amino acids. V dropped 6 bases and J dropped 10 bases, with 15 bases sitting between them. Per the germline V gene, CDR1 is SEHNR and CDR2 is FQNEAQ (reference sequence). The CDR3 sequence: CASRSGRGGKLFF. CDR3 DNA: TGTGCCAGCAGGAGTGGTAGAGGCGGAAAACTGTTTTTT.

This sequence joins TRBV30 and TRBJ2-1; TRBD2 agrees at 15 bases. CDR3 size: 14 residues. Germline V gene data show CDR1 as GTSNPN and CDR2 as SVGIG (reference sequence). V lost 2 bases and J lost 9; bases outside the gene matches: 2. The chain's CDR3 is CAWSKGLAGGEQFF. The CDR3 bases are TGTGCCTGGAGTAAGGGACTAGCGGGGGGTGAGCAGTTCTTC.

In its sample, this clone was seen once. V and J are TRBV19 and TRBJ2-7, with a tentative D call TRBD2 (6 bases). In germline, CDR1 is LNHDA, CDR2 SQIVND (reference sequence). The CDR3 spans 15 residues. The ends were cut back, 3 bases at V and 1 base at J, with 13 bases in the middle. The CDR3: CASSIGGTGSYEQYF. CDR3 DNA sequence: TGTGCCAGTAGTATCGGAGGGACCGGGTCCTACGAGCAGTACTTC.

The V call is TRBV2, the J call TRBJ1-6; D not resolved. The germline CDR1 and CDR2 sequences are SNHLY and FYNNEI. The V end lost 6 bases, the J end lost 7 bases, and 13 bases lay between the germline ends. The CDR3 contains 14 residues. CDR3 bases: TGTGCCAGCAGAGACCGGGTTTCGAATTCACCCCTCCACTTT. Its translation is CASRDRVSNSPLHF.

The chain employs TRBV19 and TRBJ1-5; D ambiguous. The CDR3 totals 15 residues. V gave up 6 bases and J gave up 2 bases, with 14 bases separating them. Looked up from germline, CDR1 is LNHDA and CDR2 is SQIVND (reference sequence). The CDR3: CASRETLAGNQPQHF. CDR3 DNA sequence: TGTGCCAGTAGGGAGACGCTAGCCGGCAATCAGCCCCAGCATTTT.

This clone was seen only once. The chain combines TRBV13 with TRBJ2-7, with 9 positions matching TRBD1. Germline V gives CDR1 PRHDT, CDR2 FYEKMQ (reference sequence). J was trimmed by 6 bases and V by 5 bases; bases with no gene match: 14. CDR3 length: 16 residues. CDR3 sequence: CASSPTFGTGQGEQYF. CDR3 sequence (DNA): TGTGCCAGCAGCCCCACCTTCGGGACAGGGCAAGGCGAGCAGTACTTC.

This sequence joins TRBV19 and TRBJ1-6, with TRBD1 identical over 8 bases. Germline CDR1 reads LNHDA; CDR2 reads SQIVND (reference sequence). This CDR3 contains 15 residues. V dropped 7 bases and J dropped 7; count of bases not matched to a gene: 9. The CDR3 spells CASNTFTGGNSPLHF. The CDR3 region has the DNA TGTGCCAGTAACACCTTTACAGGGGGGAATTCACCCCTCCACTTT.

This clone was detected a few times. The rearrangement links TRBV7-9 to TRBJ2-7; D unresolved. V was shortened by 2 bases and J by 0 bases, with 14 bases between the two germline ends. The CDR3 contains 16 residues. The germline gives CDR1 SEHNR, CDR2 FQNEAQ (reference sequence). CDR3 sequence reads: CASSLNLGASSYEQYF. The CDR3 DNA is TGTGCCAGCAGCTTAAATCTCGGTGCTAGCTCCTACGAGCAGTACTTC.

J is TRBJ2-3 and V is TRBV5-6, with a possible D match to TRBD1 (6 bases). The CDR3 length is 15 residues. Trimming shortened V by 4 bases and J by 2 bases, and 14 bases separated the two germline ends. CDR1 is SGHDT and CDR2 is YYEEEE in the germline V gene. The CDR3 spells CASSPRDTLTDTQYF. Written as DNA, the CDR3 is TGTGCCAGCAGCCCCCGGGACACACTCACAGATACGCAGTATTTT.

This clone was seen a single time. The J gene is TRBJ2-7, the V gene TRBV10-1; D is possibly TRBD2 (5 bases). CDR1 is WNHNN, CDR2 SYGVQD, per germline (reference sequence). The germline V and J ends were trimmed by 2 bases and 6 bases, with 11 bases remaining between them. The CDR3 has 13 amino acids. The CDR3 nucleotides are TGCGCCAGCAGTGAGAGCTTTCGGGGCGAGCAGTACTTC. Translated, it gives CASSESFRGEQYF.